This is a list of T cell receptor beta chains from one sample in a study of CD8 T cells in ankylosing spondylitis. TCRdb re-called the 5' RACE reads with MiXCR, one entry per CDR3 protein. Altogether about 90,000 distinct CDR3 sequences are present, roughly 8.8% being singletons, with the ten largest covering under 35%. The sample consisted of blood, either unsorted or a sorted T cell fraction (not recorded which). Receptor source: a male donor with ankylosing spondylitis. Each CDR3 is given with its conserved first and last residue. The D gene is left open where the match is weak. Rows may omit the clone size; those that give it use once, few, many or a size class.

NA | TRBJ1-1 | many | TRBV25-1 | TGTGCCAGTAAGGAGTACCGCGAGAACACTGAAGCTTTCTTT | CASKEYRENTEAFF
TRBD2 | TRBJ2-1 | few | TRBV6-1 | TGTGCCAGCAGCCCCGGGACTAGCTTAATCAATGAGCAGTTCTTC | CASSPGTSLINEQFF
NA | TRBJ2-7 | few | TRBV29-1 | TGCAGCGTTGATGCAGGGGAAGCCTACGAGCAGTACTTC | CSVDAGEAYEQYF
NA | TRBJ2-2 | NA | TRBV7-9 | TGTGCCAGCAGCAACCGGGACACCGGGGAGCTGTTTTTT | CASSNRDTGELFF
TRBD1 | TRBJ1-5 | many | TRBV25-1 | TGTGCCAGCAGGGACAGGGGGAGCAATCAGCCCCAGCATTTT | CASRDRGSNQPQHF
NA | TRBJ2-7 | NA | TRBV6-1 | TGTGCCAGCAGTGAAGGGCAGGGGCCCCCCTACGAGCAGTACTTC | CASSEGQGPPYEQYF
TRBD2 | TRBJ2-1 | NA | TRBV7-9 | TGTGCCAGCAGCCCACAAGGACTAGCGGACTACAATGAGCAGTTCTTC | CASSPQGLADYNEQFF
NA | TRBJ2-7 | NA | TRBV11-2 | TGTGCCAGCAGTCGCTCGGACAAACCCTACGAGCAGTACTTC | CASSRSDKPYEQYF
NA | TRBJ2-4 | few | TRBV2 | TGTGCCAGCATTGGGTGGGGTGAGGCCAAAAACATTCAGTACTTC | CASIGWGEAKNIQYF
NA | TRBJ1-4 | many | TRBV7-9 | TGTGCCAGCAGTCTAGGGGTTGTGGATGAAAAACTGTTTTTT | CASSLGVVDEKLFF
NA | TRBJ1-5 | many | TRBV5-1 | TGCGCCAGCAGCTTGGTTAGCAATCAGCCCCAGCATTTT | CASSLVSNQPQHF
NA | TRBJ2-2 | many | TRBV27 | TGTGCCAGCAGCTTACTAGCGAACACCGGGGAGCTGTTTTTT | CASSLLANTGELFF
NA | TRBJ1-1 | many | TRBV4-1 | TGCGCCAGCAGCCAAGATAGGGACTTGAACACTGAAGCTTTCTTT | CASSQDRDLNTEAFF
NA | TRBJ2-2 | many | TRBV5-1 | TGCGCCAGCAGCTTGTACAACGGGGCCACCGGGGAGCTGTTTTTT | CASSLYNGATGELFF
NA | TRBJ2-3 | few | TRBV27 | TGTGCCAGCAGTATGGTTGGGACCCCGGACGTTCAAGATACGCAGTATTTT | CASSMVGTPDVQDTQYF
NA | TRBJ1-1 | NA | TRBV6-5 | TGTGCCAGCAGTTACGACAGTGTGAACACTGAAGCTTTCTTT | CASSYDSVNTEAFF